This T cell receptor beta chain was recorded in a study of cytomegalovirus exposure and HLA in healthy donors. There are 14 residues in the CDR3. Germline-derived CDR1 and CDR2 are LGHNA and YNFKEQ. Trimming left V 4 bases short and J 2 bases short, with 12 bases between. Repertoires were generated with immunoSEQ multiplex PCR, while TCRdb's copy carries only in-frame clones and drops some. The table records 250,000 to 400,000 clones, roughly 87% of them present only once. This rearrangement joins TRBV4-2 to TRBJ2-7, with a weak D call TRBD2 (7 bases). The sequenced material came from PBMCs. This receptor was taken from a woman in her 30s in good health and CMV-seropositive. The CDR3 DNA reads TGTGCCAGCAGCCCAGGGAGGGGGGCCTACGAGCAGTACTTC. It is translated as CASSPGRGAYEQYF.